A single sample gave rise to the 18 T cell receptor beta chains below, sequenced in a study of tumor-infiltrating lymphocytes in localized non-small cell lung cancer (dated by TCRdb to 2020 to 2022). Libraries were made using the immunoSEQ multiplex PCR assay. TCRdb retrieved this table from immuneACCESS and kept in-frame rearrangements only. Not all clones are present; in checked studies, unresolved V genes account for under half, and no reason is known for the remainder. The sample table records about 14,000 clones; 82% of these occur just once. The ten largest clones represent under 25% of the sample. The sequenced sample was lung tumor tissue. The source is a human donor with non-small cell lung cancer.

This CDR3 reads CASSASRGRIIYEQYF. CDR3 bases: TGTGCCAGTAGTGCCTCTAGGGGGAGGATAATCTACGAGCAGTACTTC. J is TRBJ2-7 and V is TRBV19; D possibly uses TRBD1 or TRBD2 (6 bases each). Trimming shortened V by 5 bases and J by 3 bases, and 20 bases separated the two germline ends. The length of the CDR3 is 16 residues. Germline-derived CDR1 and CDR2 are LNHDA and SQIVND (reference sequence).

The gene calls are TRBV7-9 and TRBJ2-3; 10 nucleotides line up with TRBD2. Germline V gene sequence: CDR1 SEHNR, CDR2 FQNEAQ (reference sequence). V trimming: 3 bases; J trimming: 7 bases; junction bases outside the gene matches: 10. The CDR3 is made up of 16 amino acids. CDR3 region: CASSLTSAGGTNTQYF. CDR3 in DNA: TGTGCCAGCAGCTTGACCTCAGCGGGGGGGACTAATACGCAGTATTTT.

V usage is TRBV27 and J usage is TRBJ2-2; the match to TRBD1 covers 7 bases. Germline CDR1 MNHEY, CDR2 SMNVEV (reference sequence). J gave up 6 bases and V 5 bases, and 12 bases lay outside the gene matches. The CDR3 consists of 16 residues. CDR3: CASSTPTGQTAGELFF. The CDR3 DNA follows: TGTGCCAGCAGTACTCCGACAGGGCAGACGGCCGGGGAGCTGTTTTTT.

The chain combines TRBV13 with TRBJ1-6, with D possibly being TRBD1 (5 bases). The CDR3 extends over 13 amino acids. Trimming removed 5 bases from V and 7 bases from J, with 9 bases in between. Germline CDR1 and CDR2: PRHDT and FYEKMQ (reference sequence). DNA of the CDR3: TGTGCCAGCAGCCCCGGGGGAAATTCACCCCTCCACTTT. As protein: CASSPGGNSPLHF.

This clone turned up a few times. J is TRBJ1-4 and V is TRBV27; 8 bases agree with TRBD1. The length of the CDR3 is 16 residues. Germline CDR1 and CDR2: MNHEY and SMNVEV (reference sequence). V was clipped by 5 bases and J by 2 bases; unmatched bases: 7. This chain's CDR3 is CASSPDRGPTNEKLFF. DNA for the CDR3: TGTGCCAGCAGTCCAGACAGGGGCCCGACTAATGAAAAACTGTTTTTT.

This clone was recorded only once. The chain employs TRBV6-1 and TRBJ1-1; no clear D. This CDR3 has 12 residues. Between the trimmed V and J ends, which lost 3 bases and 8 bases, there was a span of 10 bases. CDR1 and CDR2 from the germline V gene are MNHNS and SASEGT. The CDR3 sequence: CASSERSWEAFF. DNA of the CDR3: TGTGCCAGCAGTGAGCGGAGTTGGGAAGCTTTCTTT.

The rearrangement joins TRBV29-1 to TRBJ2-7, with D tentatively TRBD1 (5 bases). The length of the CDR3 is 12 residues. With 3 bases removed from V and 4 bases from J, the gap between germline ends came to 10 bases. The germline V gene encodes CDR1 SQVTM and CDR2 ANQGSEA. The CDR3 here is CSVESRDYEQYF. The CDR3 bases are TGCAGCGTTGAGTCCAGGGATTACGAGCAGTACTTC.

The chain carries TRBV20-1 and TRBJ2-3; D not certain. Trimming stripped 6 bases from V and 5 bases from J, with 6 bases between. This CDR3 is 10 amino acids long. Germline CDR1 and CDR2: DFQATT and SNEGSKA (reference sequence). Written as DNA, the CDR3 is TGCAGTGCGTTGGGAGATACGCAGTATTTT. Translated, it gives CSALGDTQYF.

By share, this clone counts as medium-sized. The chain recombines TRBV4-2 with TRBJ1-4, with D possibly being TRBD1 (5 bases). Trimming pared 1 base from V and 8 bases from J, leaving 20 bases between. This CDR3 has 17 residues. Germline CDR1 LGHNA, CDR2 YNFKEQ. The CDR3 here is CASSQGHNGRAGEKLFF. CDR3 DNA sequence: TGTGCCAGCAGCCAAGGTCATAATGGCAGGGCGGGGGAAAAACTGTTTTTT.

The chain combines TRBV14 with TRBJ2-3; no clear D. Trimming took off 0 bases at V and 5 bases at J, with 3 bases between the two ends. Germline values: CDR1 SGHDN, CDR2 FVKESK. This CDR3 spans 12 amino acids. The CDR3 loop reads CASSQDGDTQYF. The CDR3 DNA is TGTGCCAGCAGCCAAGATGGAGATACGCAGTATTTT.

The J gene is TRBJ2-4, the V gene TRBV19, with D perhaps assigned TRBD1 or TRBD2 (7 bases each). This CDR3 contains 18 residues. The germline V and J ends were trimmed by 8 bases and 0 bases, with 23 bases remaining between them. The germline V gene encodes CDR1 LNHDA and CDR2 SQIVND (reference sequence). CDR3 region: CASSSGGGTGEAKNIQYF. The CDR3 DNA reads TGTGCCAGTTCCAGTGGGGGGGGTACAGGGGAAGCCAAAAACATTCAGTACTTC.

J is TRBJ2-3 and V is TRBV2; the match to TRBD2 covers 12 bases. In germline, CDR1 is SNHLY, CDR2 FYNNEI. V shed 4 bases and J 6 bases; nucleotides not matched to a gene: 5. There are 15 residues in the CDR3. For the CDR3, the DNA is TGTGCCAGCAGTGGTCCTAGCGGGGGGGCGGATACGCAGTATTTT. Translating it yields CASSGPSGGADTQYF.

This CDR3 reads CASSLRPQGSTGELFF. The DNA of the CDR3 is TGCGCCAGCAGCTTACGACCGCAGGGTTCCACCGGGGAGCTGTTTTTT. The chain uses TRBV5-1 and TRBJ2-2; weak D call: TRBD1 (5 bases). This CDR3 is 16 amino acids long. The germline V gene encodes CDR1 SGHRS and CDR2 YFSETQ. Trimming shortened V by 2 bases and J by 4 bases, and 15 bases separated the two germline ends.

CDR3 sequence (DNA): TGTGCCAGCACGGAATATGAAGCTTTCTTT. This sequence encodes CASTEYEAFF. The gene calls are TRBV6-4 and TRBJ1-1; D gene uncertain. Germline CDR1 is MRHNA and CDR2 is SNTAGT. The CDR3 loop spans 10 amino acids. Trimming shortened V by 7 bases and J by 7 bases, and 7 bases separated the two germline ends.

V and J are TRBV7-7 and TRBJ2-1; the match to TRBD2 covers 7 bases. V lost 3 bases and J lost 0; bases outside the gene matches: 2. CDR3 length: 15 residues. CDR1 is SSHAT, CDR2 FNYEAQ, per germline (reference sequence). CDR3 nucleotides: TGTGCCAGCAGCTTGCGGGGGAGCTCCTACAATGAGCAGTTCTTC. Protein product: CASSLRGSSYNEQFF.

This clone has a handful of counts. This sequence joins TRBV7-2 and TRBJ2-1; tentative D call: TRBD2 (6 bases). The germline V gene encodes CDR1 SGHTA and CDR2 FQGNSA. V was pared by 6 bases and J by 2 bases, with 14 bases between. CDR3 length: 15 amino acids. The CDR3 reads CASRLGRETYNEQFF. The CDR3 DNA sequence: TGTGCCAGCAGATTGGGGCGGGAAACCTACAATGAGCAGTTCTTC.

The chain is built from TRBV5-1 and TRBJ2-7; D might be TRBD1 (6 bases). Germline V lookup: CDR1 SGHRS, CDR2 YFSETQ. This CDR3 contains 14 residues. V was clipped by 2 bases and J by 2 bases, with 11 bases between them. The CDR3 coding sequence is TGCGCCAGCAGCTTCGACAGGAATGCCTACGAGCAGTACTTC. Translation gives CASSFDRNAYEQYF.

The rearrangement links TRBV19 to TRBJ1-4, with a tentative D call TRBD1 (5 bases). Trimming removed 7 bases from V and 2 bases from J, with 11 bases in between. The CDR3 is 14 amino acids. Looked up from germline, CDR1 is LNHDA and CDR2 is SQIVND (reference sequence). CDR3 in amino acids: CASKQAATNEKLFF. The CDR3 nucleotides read TGTGCCAGTAAACAGGCCGCTACTAATGAAAAACTGTTTTTT.